The 2 T cell receptor beta chains below come from one sample, sequenced in a study of blood T cell repertoires in COVID-19. The assay was immunoSEQ multiplex PCR, and TCRdb's table has in-frame clones only and misses some. The sample shows around 140,000 clones, 75% to 85% of them seen only once. Sequences were obtained from peripheral blood. These receptors were taken from a man aged 70 or older who had recovered from COVID-19.

The genes are TRBV6-5 and TRBJ2-2; D possibly corresponds to TRBD2 (5 bases). Trimming removed 2 bases at V and 0 bases at J, with 7 bases between. Per the germline V gene, CDR1 is MNHEY and CDR2 is SVGAGI. This CDR3 is 15 amino acids long. CDR3 residues: CASSYRDSNTGELFF. CDR3 sequence (DNA): TGTGCCAGCAGTTACCGGGATTCGAACACCGGGGAGCTGTTTTTT.

This chain links TRBV27 with TRBJ2-1; no clear D gene. Germline V gene data show CDR1 as MNHEY and CDR2 as SMNVEV (reference sequence). Trimming stripped 2 bases from V and 5 bases from J, with 7 bases between. The length of the CDR3 is 13 residues. The CDR3 region is CASSLQLNNEQFF. CDR3 bases: TGTGCCAGCAGTTTACAACTTAACAATGAGCAGTTCTTC.